The 15 T cell receptor beta chains given below trace back to one sample, sequenced in a study of CD8+ T cells in alopecia areata (dated by TCRdb to 2016 to 2019). Libraries came from the immunoSEQ multiplex PCR assay. For TCR sequencing, RNA was extracted from every sample and reverse transcribed into cDNA to serve as template. Not all clones reach the TCRdb copy of this immuneACCESS table, which keeps in-frame sequences only. Checked studies attribute under half of the gap to unresolved V genes and leave the rest unexplained. This sample is represented by tens of thousands of clones; roughly 60% of them were singletons. Of the sample, approximately 19% is held by the ten largest clones. The meaning of the sample's time point label: baseline before oral tofacitinib. The source was CD8+ T cells sorted from blood, collected at week 0. Source of these receptors: a human donor with alopecia areata.

The V and J genes are TRBV2 and TRBJ2-1; D call uncertain. V gave up 5 bases and J gave up 5 bases, with 13 bases separating them. CDR3 length equals 14 residues. Germline assignment: CDR1 SNHLY and CDR2 FYNNEI. CDR3 in DNA: TGTGCCAGCAGTATGGGCCCCAACAACAATGAGCAGTTCTTC. It yields the protein CASSMGPNNNEQFF.

In this sample, this clone turned up a few times. The chain employs TRBV30 and TRBJ2-7, with a tentative D call TRBD1 (5 bases). The CDR3 spans 11 residues. Germline V gene data show CDR1 as GTSNPN and CDR2 as SVGIG (reference sequence). Trimming removed 2 bases at V and 3 bases at J, with 5 bases between. The CDR3 is CAWSQGYEQYF. Written as DNA, the CDR3 is TGTGCCTGGAGTCAGGGCTACGAGCAGTACTTC. Full variable domain (missing parts from reference TRBV30 and TRBJ2-7): SQTIHQWPATLVQPVGSPLSLECTVEGTSNPNLYWYRQAAGRGLQLLFYSVGIGQISSEVPQNLSASRPQDRQFILSSKKLLLSDSGFYLCAWSQGYEQYFGPGTRLTVT.

The J gene is TRBJ2-1, the V gene TRBV29-1, with D uncertain. Germline V lookup: CDR1 SQVTM, CDR2 ANQGSEA. The CDR3 spans 14 residues. Trimming stripped 2 bases from V and 1 base from J, with 9 bases between. The CDR3 here is CSVERPESYNEQFF. In DNA, the CDR3 is TGCAGCGTTGAACGCCCGGAGTCCTACAATGAGCAGTTCTTC.

This clone was detected ten times or more. The chain employs TRBV27 and TRBJ1-4, with a possible D match to TRBD1 (6 bases). V was cut by 6 bases and J by 7 bases, with 9 bases left in between. Looked up from germline, CDR1 is MNHEY and CDR2 is SMNVEV (reference sequence). The CDR3 loop spans 12 amino acids. The CDR3 coding sequence is TGTGCCAGCAGGACAGGCCCTGAAAAACTGTTTTTT. It translates to CASRTGPEKLFF.

The chain employs TRBV9 and TRBJ2-1, with D possibly being TRBD2 (5 bases). Trimming shortened V by 3 bases and J by 7 bases, and 8 bases separated the two germline ends. CDR1 and CDR2 from the germline V gene are SGDLS and YYNGEE. CDR3 length equals 12 residues. The CDR3 loop is CASSASGNEQFF. The CDR3 DNA reads TGTGCCAGCAGCGCTTCGGGGAATGAGCAGTTCTTC.

The J gene is TRBJ2-3, the V gene TRBV7-2, with D possibly being TRBD2 (6 bases). The ends were cut back, 8 bases at V and 4 bases at J, with 10 bases in the middle. The CDR3 has 12 residues. The germline V gene has CDR1 SGHTA and CDR2 FQGNSA. CDR3: CASRGEADTQYF. The DNA for the CDR3 is TGTGCCAGCCGCGGGGAGGCAGATACGCAGTATTTT.

This chain uses TRBV27 with TRBJ2-1; 8 nucleotides agree with TRBD1. Trimming at V came to 7 bases and at J to 8 bases, leaving 10 bases not matched to a gene. CDR3 length: 14 amino acids. Per germline, CDR1 MNHEY and CDR2 SMNVEV (reference sequence). CDR3 region: CASTPFDRGDEQFF. The CDR3 coding sequence is TGTGCCAGCACCCCCTTTGACAGGGGCGATGAGCAGTTCTTC.

This clone was seen only once. The V gene is TRBV6-5, the J gene TRBJ2-5; D not resolved. Trimming stripped 5 bases from V and 5 bases from J, with 12 bases between. Germline V CDR1 and CDR2: MNHEY, SVGAGI. The CDR3 extends over 13 amino acids. The CDR3 loop is CASSEALGETQYF. The CDR3 nucleotides are TGTGCCAGCAGTGAGGCATTGGGGGAGACCCAGTACTTC.

The chain is built from TRBV27 and TRBJ2-7; D gene uncertain. The CDR3 spans 14 residues. The V end lost 3 bases, the J end lost 0 bases, and 9 bases lay between the germline ends. The V gene's germline CDR1 is MNHEY and CDR2 SMNVEV (reference sequence). CDR3 DNA sequence: TGTGCCAGCAGTTTTGTTATAAACTCCTACGAGCAGTACTTC. Translated: CASSFVINSYEQYF.

The chain uses TRBV27 and TRBJ2-1; D tentatively reads TRBD1 or TRBD2 (5 bases each). The germline V gene has CDR1 MNHEY and CDR2 SMNVEV (reference sequence). V gave up 5 bases and J gave up 5 bases, with 10 bases separating them. CDR3 length: 13 amino acids. In DNA, the CDR3 is TGTGCCAGCAGTCTCCCGGGACACAATGAGCAGTTCTTC. Translated, it gives CASSLPGHNEQFF.

The rearrangement uses TRBV2 and TRBJ2-5; D gene ambiguous. V dropped 6 bases and J dropped 5 bases, with 7 bases sitting between them. The CDR3 sequence is 11 residues long. CDR1 and CDR2 (germline): SNHLY, FYNNEI. In DNA form, the CDR3 reads TGTGCCAGCAGAGAAACGGAGACCCAGTACTTC. This codes for CASRETETQYF.

This sequence joins TRBV29-1 and TRBJ2-7; D possibly corresponds to TRBD1 (6 bases). The CDR3 has 13 amino acids. Germline CDR1 reads SQVTM; CDR2 reads ANQGSEA. V dropped 6 bases and J dropped 0 bases, with 12 bases sitting between them. The CDR3 here is CSVLTGNSYEQYF. Here the CDR3 DNA reads TGCAGCGTCCTAACAGGGAACTCCTACGAGCAGTACTTC.

With respect to this clone: Other DNA sequences within the sample encode an identical CDR3. The rearrangement joins TRBV13 to TRBJ2-7; 7 bases agree with TRBD1. The germline gives CDR1 PRHDT, CDR2 FYEKMQ (reference sequence). CDR3 length: 13 amino acids. V was clipped by 3 bases and J by 2 bases; unmatched bases: 1. The DNA for the CDR3 is TGTGCCAGCAGCTTGGGACAGACCTACGAGCAGTACTTC. Protein product: CASSLGQTYEQYF.

This clone was seen at least ten times. This chain connects TRBV19 to TRBJ1-1; D possibly corresponds to TRBD1 (6 bases). V was cut by 8 bases and J by 6 bases, with 19 bases left in between. This CDR3 region has 14 residues. In germline, CDR1 is LNHDA, CDR2 SQIVND (reference sequence). CDR3 in amino acids: CASSPQGPKAEAFF. The DNA of the CDR3 is TGTGCCAGTTCGCCACAGGGTCCGAAGGCTGAAGCTTTCTTT. The whole variable domain, remainder taken from reference TRBV19 and TRBJ1-1, is DGGITQSPKYLFRKEGQNVTLSCEQNLNHDAMYWYRQDPGQGLRLIYYSQIVNDFQKGDIAEGYSVSREKKESFPLTVTSAQKNPTAFYLCASSPQGPKAEAFFGQGTRLTVV.

The chain carries TRBV20-1 and TRBJ2-1; D gene ambiguous. CDR3 length equals 11 residues. The germline V and J ends were trimmed by 3 bases and 5 bases, with 5 bases remaining between them. Germline CDR1 reads DFQATT; CDR2 reads SNEGSKA (reference sequence). The CDR3 bases are TGCAGTGCTAGGGACGACAATGAGCAGTTCTTC. Translation gives CSARDDNEQFF.